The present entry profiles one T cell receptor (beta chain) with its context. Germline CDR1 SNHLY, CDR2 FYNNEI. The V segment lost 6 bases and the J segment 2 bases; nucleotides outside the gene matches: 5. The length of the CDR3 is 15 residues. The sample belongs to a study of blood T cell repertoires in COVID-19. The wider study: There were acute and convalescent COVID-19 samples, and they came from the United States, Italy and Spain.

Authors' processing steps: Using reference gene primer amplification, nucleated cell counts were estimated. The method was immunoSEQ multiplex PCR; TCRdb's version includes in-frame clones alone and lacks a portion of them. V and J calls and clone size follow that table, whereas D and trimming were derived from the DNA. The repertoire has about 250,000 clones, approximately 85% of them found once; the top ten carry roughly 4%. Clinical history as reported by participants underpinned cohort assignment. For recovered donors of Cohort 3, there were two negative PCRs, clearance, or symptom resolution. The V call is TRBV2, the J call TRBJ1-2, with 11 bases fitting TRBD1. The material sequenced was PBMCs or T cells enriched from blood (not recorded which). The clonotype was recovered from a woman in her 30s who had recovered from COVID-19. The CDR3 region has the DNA TGTGCCAGCAGCATAGGGACAGGGGGAAACTATGGCTACACCTTC. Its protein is CASSIGTGGNYGYTF.